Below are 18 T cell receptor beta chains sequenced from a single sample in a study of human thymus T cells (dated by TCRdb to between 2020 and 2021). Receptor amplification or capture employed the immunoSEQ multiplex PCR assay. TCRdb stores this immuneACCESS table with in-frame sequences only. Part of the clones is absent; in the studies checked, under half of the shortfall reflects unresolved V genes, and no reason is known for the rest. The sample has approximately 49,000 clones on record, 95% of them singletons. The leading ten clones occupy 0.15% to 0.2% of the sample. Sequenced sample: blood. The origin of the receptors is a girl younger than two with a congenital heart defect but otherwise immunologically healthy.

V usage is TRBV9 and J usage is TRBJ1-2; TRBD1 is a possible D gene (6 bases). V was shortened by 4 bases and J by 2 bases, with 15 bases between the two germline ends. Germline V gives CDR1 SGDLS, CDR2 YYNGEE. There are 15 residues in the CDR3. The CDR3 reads CASSISTGENYGYTF. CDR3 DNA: TGTGCCAGCAGCATCTCGACAGGAGAAAACTATGGCTACACCTTC.

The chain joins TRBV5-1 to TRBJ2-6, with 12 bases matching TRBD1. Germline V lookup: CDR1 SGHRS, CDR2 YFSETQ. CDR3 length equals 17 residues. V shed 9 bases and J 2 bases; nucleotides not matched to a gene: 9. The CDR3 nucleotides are TGCGCCACCAGACCGGGACAGGGGGCAGCTGGGGCCAACGTCCTGACTTTC. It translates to CATRPGQGAAGANVLTF.

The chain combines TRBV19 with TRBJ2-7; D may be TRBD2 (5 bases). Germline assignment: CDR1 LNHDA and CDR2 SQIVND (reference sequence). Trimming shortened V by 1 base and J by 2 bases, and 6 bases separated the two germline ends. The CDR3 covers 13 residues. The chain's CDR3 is CASSIAGAYEQYF. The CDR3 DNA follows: TGTGCCAGTAGTATAGCCGGGGCCTACGAGCAGTACTTC.

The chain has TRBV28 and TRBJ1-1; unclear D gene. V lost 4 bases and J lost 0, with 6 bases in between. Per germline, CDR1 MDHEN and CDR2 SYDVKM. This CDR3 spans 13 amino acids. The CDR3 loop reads CASSSVLNTEAFF. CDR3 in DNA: TGTGCCAGCAGTTCGGTACTGAACACTGAAGCTTTCTTT.

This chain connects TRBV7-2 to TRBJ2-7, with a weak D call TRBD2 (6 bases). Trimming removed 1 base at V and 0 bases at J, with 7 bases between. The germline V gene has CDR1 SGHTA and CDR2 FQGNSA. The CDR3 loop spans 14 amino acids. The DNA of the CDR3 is TGTGCCAGCAGCTTAGGCGGGGCCTCCTACGAGCAGTACTTC. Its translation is CASSLGGASYEQYF.

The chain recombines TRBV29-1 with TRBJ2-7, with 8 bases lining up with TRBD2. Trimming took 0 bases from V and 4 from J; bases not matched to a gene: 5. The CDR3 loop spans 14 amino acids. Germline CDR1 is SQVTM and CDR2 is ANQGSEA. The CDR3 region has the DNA TGCAGCGTTGAAGATCCGGGACTAGAATACGAGCAGTACTTC. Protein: CSVEDPGLEYEQYF.

The CDR3 loop reads CASSELAGGETQYF. Here the CDR3 DNA reads TGCGCCAGCAGTGAGCTAGCGGGAGGGGAGACCCAGTACTTC. The chain joins TRBV10-1 to TRBJ2-5; 12 bases agree with TRBD2. Per germline, CDR1 WNHNN and CDR2 SYGVQD (reference sequence). V was pared by 2 bases and J by 5 bases, with 0 bases of the junction left unmatched. This CDR3 has 14 amino acids.

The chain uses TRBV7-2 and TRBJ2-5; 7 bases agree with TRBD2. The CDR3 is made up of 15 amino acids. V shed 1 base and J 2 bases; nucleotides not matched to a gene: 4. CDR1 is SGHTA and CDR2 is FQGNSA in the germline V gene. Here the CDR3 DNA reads TGTGCCAGCAGCTTAGTGTGGCGGGGGCAAGAGACCCAGTACTTC. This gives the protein CASSLVWRGQETQYF. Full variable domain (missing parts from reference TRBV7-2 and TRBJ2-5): GAGVSQSPSNKVTEKGKDVELRCDPISGHTALYWYRQSLGQGLEFLIYFQGNSAPDKSGLPSDRFSAERTGGSVSTLTIQRTQQEDSAVYLCASSLVWRGQETQYFGPGTRLLVL.

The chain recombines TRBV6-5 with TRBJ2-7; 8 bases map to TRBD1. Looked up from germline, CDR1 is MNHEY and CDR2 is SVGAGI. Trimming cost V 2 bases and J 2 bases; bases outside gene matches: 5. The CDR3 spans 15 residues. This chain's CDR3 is CASSYRDRRAYEQYF. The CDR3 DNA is TGTGCCAGCAGTTACAGGGACAGGAGGGCCTACGAGCAGTACTTC.

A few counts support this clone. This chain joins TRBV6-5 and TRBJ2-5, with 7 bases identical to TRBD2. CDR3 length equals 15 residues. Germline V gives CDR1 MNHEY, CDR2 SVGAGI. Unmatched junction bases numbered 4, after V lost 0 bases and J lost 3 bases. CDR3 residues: CASSYSWGGKETQYF. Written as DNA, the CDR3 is TGTGCCAGCAGTTACTCATGGGGGGGAAAAGAGACCCAGTACTTC.

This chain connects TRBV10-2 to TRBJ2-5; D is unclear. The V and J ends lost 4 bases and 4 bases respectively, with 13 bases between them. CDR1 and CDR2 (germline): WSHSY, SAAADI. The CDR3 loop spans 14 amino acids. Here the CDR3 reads CASSGGVTGETQYF. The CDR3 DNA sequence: TGCGCCAGCAGTGGGGGTGTGACGGGAGAGACCCAGTACTTC.

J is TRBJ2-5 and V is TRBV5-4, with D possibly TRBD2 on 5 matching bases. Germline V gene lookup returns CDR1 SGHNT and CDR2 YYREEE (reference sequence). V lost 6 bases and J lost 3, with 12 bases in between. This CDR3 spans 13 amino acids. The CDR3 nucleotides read TGTGCCAGCACCTCCGGACTGGAAGAGACCCAGTACTTC. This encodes CASTSGLEETQYF.

The chain's CDR3 is CASSLVAGGRTDTQYF. The CDR3 bases are TGTGCCAGCAGCTTGGTGGCGGGAGGTCGCACAGATACGCAGTATTTT. The chain is built from TRBV5-6 and TRBJ2-3, with TRBD2 identical over 8 bases. Unmatched junction bases numbered 4, after V lost 0 bases and J lost 1 base. The CDR3 contains 16 residues. Germline CDR1 and CDR2: SGHDT and YYEEEE.

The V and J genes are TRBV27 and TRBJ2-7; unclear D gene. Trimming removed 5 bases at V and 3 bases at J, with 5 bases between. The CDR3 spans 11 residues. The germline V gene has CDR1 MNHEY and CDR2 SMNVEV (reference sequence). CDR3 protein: CASSPRYEQYF. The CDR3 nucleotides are TGTGCCAGCAGTCCCCGCTACGAGCAGTACTTC.

CDR3 region: CASETSGAGSYEQYF. Written as DNA, the CDR3 is TGTGCCAGCGAGACTAGCGGGGCGGGATCCTACGAGCAGTACTTC. The rearrangement joins TRBV6-1 to TRBJ2-7, with 11 nucleotides matching TRBD2. Germline assignment: CDR1 MNHNS and CDR2 SASEGT. The ends lost 8 bases at V and 1 base at J; junction bases unmatched: 7. The CDR3 totals 15 residues.

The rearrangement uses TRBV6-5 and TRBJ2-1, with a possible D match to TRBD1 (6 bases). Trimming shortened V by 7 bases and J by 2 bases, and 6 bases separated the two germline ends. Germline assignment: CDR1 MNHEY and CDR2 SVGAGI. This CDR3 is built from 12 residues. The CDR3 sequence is CASTGAYNEQFF. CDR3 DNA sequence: TGTGCCAGCACAGGGGCCTACAATGAGCAGTTCTTC.

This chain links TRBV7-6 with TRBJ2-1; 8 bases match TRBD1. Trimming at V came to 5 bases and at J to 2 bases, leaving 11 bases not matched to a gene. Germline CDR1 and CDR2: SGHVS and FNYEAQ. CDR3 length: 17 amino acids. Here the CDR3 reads CASSPGQGLNAYNEQFF. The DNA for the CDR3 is TGTGCCAGCAGCCCAGGACAGGGACTTAACGCCTACAATGAGCAGTTCTTC.

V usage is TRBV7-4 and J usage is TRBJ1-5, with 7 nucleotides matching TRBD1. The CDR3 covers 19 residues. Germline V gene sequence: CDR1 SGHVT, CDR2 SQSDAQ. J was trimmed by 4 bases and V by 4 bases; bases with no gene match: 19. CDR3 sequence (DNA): TGTGCCAGCAGCTCTACCACGCCAGGGGGGGTAAGAGGTAATCAGCCCCAGCATTTT. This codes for CASSSTTPGGVRGNQPQHF.